The TCR beta chain described here comes from a study of T-cell reconstitution after alpha-beta-depleted transplantation in children. Regarding the study as a whole: Among T cells one year after transplant, newly produced cells accounted for most counts and diversity. Some patients' high day-60 TCRbeta diversity was traced to surviving recipient T cells and thymic progenitors. Expanded clones from the graft, numbering several hundred, reportedly supplied alpha-beta T cells about two months after transplant.

The CDR3 is made up of 16 amino acids. The germline CDR1 and CDR2 sequences are KGHDR and SFDVKD. With 3 bases clipped from V and 4 bases from J, the junction kept 8 bases outside the gene matches. TCRbeta library construction was performed incorporating unique molecular identifiers. TCRdb reprocessed the PCR reads via MiXCR and lists one record per CDR3 protein. The sample contains 240,000 or so distinct CDR3 sequences, around 7.8% of which appear only once. This clonotype was detected many times. As yet, its antigen is unknown. This TCR derives from a male patient aged 10 to 17 who had a stem cell transplant for acute lymphoblastic leukemia, so the T cells may come from the graft donor. The sequenced sample was PBMCs, mostly from graft donor cells, obtained 180 days after TCRalphabeta/CD19-depleted stem cell transplant. The chain links TRBV24-1 to TRBJ2-5; 9 bases are shared with TRBD1. CDR3 region: CATSDGDRAVRETQYF. CDR3 bases: TGTGCCACCAGTGATGGGGACAGGGCGGTTCGAGAGACCCAGTACTTC.